Here is one T cell receptor (beta chain) with its context. This clonotype was seen a handful of times. There is no known antigen for this receptor. No base-level quality is on record; no much larger clone is a single base apart. The sample was run on an Illumina NovaSeq 6000. cDNA libraries for TCRalpha and TCRbeta were prepared by 5'RACE using constant-segment primers, with sample barcodes and unique molecular identifiers added. RNA was extracted from every sample with Trizol reagent. Library amplification was performed in two PCR steps, and a second sample barcode and Illumina TruSeq adapters were introduced in the second step. Sequencing of libraries was performed on an Illumina NovaSeq with 2 x 150 bp paired-end reads. Per the source publication's procedure: With migec v1.2.7, reads were demultiplexed and then collapsed into UMI-guided consensus sequences. Using mixcr v2.1.11, the UMI consensuses were aligned to TRA and TRB V and J templates and assembled into clonotypes. A clonotype was counted as expanded or contracted only if both edgeR and NoisET called the change significant, with noise models trained on biological replicates. For edgeR calls, the thresholds were a false discovery rate-adjusted p below 0.01 and a log2 fold-change of 1. As an exploratory analysis of dynamics, max-normalized trajectories of the 1000 most abundant clonotypes were examined with PCA combined with hierarchical clustering. Separately sequenced CD4+ and CD8+ repertoires were used to assign the CD4 or CD8 phenotype of responding clones. Starting from the raw public reads, TCRdb applied fastp trimming at Q25, assembled clones with MiXCR and retained in-frame beta chains. Entries are consolidated by CDR3 protein sequence, retaining the most common genes and DNA. What appears here as the V and J calls and clone size reflects TCRdb's work, not the paper's. The sample records 350,000 to 500,000 distinct CDR3 sequences, approximately 19% of which are singletons. Clones ranked in the top ten supply 20% to 25% of the sample.

Ficoll-Paque density gradient centrifugation was used to isolate PBMCs. The entry originates in a study of T-cell memory formation after mild COVID-19 (dated by TCRdb to the early 2020s). About the study as a whole: TCR sequence clusters from the two donors were largely donor specific. T-cell clones expanding and contracting after mild COVID-19 in two donors were tracked by longitudinal TCRalpha and TCRbeta repertoire sequencing. Two young, previously healthy adult volunteers made up the cohort, one male and one female.

Paper-wide results and their limitations: Clones contracting from day 15 to 85 had balanced CD4/CD8 phenotypes, while a second wave expanding from day 15 to 37 was biased towards CD4+. The second-wave clones that peaked on day 37 were not confirmed to be SARS-CoV-2 specific. Contracting CD4+ clones were found mainly in CM and EM memory subsets, while CD8+ clones were enriched in EMRA. The study included only a couple of mild cases, and larger cohorts that include severe cases with pre-infection samples were judged to be necessary. Some responding clones were detected in pre-infection memory, which suggested that pre-existing cross-reactive memory T cells had joined the SARS-CoV-2 response.

The junction shows trimming of 2 bases on V and 0 bases on J, plus 10 bases between the germline ends. The CDR3 holds 15 amino acids from the cysteine to the phenylalanine. The only DNA kept is the CDR3, 45 bases in frame from the first base. The TCR originated in a man aged 18 to 29 who had mild COVID-19 (a few samples of this study predate the infection). The sample titles of this study are shuffled in the database, so cell type and time point are left out; the donor was told from shared clones. The chain is encoded by TRBV12-3 or TRBV12-4 joined to TRBJ1-2; the D segment could be TRBD1, given 5 matching bases. Sequenced material: PBMCs or a T cell subset sorted from them (not recorded which). CDR3 loop: CASSLTGTANYGYTF. In nucleotides, the sequence is TGTGCCAGCAGTTTAACGGGGACCGCTAACTATGGCTACACCTTC.